This T cell receptor (beta chain) was recorded in a study of control samples from healthy donors and cancer patients. This table comes from immunoSEQ multiplex PCR, and its TCRdb copy is limited to in-frame clones, with some not included. The profile covers around 130,000 clones, with roughly 94% appearing a single time and about 4% taken by the ten largest. The CDR3 length is 14 residues. The ends were cut back, 5 bases at V and 1 base at J, with 11 bases in the middle. CDR1 is LNHDA and CDR2 is SQIVND in the germline V gene (reference sequence). Sequenced: blood. The TCR originated in a man younger than 40 in good health. The chain carries TRBV19 and TRBJ1-1; D remains unclear. Here the CDR3 DNA reads TGTGCCAGTAGTCCCTCCGTTGAGAACACTGAAGCTTTCTTT. Protein product: CASSPSVENTEAFF.